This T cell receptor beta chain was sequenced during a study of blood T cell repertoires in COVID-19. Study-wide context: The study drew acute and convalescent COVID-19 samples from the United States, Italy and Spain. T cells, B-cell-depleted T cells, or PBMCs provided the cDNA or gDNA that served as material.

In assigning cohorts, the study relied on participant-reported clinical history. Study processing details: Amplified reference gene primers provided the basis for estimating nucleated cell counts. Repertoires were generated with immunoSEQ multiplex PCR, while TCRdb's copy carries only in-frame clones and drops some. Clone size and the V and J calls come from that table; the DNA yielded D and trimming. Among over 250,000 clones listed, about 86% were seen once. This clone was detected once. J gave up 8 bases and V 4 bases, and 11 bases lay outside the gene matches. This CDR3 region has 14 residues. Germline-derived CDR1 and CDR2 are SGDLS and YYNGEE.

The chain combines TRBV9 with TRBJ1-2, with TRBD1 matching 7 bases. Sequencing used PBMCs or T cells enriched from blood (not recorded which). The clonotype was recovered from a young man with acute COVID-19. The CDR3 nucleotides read TGTGCCAGCAGCCTCACAGGGGAAAGTGGAGGCTACACCTTC. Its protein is CASSLTGESGGYTF.